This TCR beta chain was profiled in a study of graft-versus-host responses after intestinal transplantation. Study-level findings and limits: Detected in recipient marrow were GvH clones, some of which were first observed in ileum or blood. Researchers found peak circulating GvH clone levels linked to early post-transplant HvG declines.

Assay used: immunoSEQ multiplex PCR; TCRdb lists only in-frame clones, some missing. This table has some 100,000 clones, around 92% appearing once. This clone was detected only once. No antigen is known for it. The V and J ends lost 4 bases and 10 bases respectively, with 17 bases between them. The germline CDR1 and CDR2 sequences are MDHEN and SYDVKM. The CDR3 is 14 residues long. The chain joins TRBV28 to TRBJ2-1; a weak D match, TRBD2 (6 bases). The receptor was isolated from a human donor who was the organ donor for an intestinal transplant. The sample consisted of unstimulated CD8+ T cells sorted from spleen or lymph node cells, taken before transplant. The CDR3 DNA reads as TGTGCCAGCAGTTCCACTAGCCGGTTGGGGGAGCAGTTCTTC. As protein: CASSSTSRLGEQFF.